This entry describes one T cell receptor beta chain. Original handling: Scientists estimated how many nucleated cells there were by amplifying reference gene primers. TCRdb's copy holds only in-frame clones and misses some; the assay was immunoSEQ multiplex PCR. The V and J calls and clone size are taken from that table; D and trimming were inferred from the DNA. The top ten clones hold around a tenth of a sample with around 190,000 clones, roughly four fifths of them seen once. After removal of 0 bases from V and 7 bases from J, the junction contained 8 bases not matched to a gene. CDR3 length equals 16 residues. Germline CDR1 is SGHRS and CDR2 is YFSETQ. This specimen belongs to a study of blood T cell repertoires in COVID-19. Study-level information: The study drew acute and convalescent COVID-19 samples from the United States, Italy and Spain.

All enrollees were roughly 18 to 89 years old and from about two dozen US areas. Participant-given clinical history determined each cohort assignment. The origin of this receptor is a middle-aged man who had recovered from COVID-19. The sample was PBMCs or T cells enriched from blood (not recorded which). The V call is TRBV5-1, the J call TRBJ2-1; TRBD2 aligns across 9 bases. CDR3 residues: CASSLVSAGGRNEQFF. CDR3 DNA sequence: TGCGCCAGCAGCTTGGTATCAGCGGGAGGAAGGAATGAGCAGTTCTTC.